This TCR beta chain was obtained from a study of T cell repertoires in aging, cancer and after chemotherapy. At the level of the study: Repeat sampling of healthy donors over several months to years showed clear clonal overlap.

Germline V gene data show CDR1 as MRHNA and CDR2 as SNTAGT. Trimming took 3 bases from V and 4 from J, leaving 9 bases between them. The length of the CDR3 is 13 residues. Multiplex touch-down PCR with TRB-A/B primers amplified rearranged V-D-J TRB sequences. TCRdb re-analysed the multiplex PCR reads in MiXCR, keeping a single row per CDR3 protein. The sample contains some 9,000 distinct CDR3 sequences, approximately 25% of which appear only once. Amplification of TCR beta used genomic DNA extracted from peripheral blood. This clonotype was detected a few times. The source is a human donor in good health. The rearrangement uses TRBV6-4 and TRBJ2-5, with D maybe TRBD2 (5 bases). Input material: blood. The CDR3 sequence is CASSENGGETQYF. CDR3 bases: TGTGCCAGCAGTGAGAATGGAGGAGAGACCCAGTACTTC.